Listed below are T cell receptor beta chains from one sample, sequenced in a study of shared clonotypes between healthy human individuals. Clones were read by immunoSEQ multiplex PCR, and TCRdb kept only the in-frame ones, dropping some. Of about 2 million clones listed, over 85% were seen once; the top ten hold about 1.1%. Sequenced material: naive CD8+ T cells sorted from blood. All receptors come from a man aged 18 to 29 in good health. Each CDR3 is given with its conserved first and last residue. D genes are given only for firm matches. Size values are once, few and many counts, or a class for expanded clones, and some rows have none.

D gene: TRBD2; clone size: NA; V gene: TRBV18; J gene: TRBJ2-1; CDR3 protein: CASSPGGNNEQFF; CDR3 DNA: TGTGCCAGCTCACCGGGGGGGAACAATGAGCAGTTCTTC
D gene: TRBD1; clone size: NA; V gene: TRBV27; J gene: TRBJ1-1; CDR3 protein: CASASGGPKNTEAFF; CDR3 DNA: TGTGCCAGCGCCTCAGGGGGCCCAAAGAACACTGAAGCTTTCTTT
D gene: TRBD2; clone size: once; V gene: TRBV7-9; J gene: TRBJ2-5; CDR3 protein: CASSLALAGGETQYF; CDR3 DNA: TGTGCCAGCAGCTTAGCACTAGCGGGGGGCGAGACCCAGTACTTC
D gene: TRBD1; clone size: NA; V gene: TRBV7-9; J gene: TRBJ2-5; CDR3 protein: CASSPVDRGLQETQYF; CDR3 DNA: TGTGCCAGCAGCCCAGTCGACAGGGGGCTACAAGAGACCCAGTACTTC
D gene: NA; clone size: NA; V gene: TRBV5-1; J gene: TRBJ2-7; CDR3 protein: CASSFGASYEQYF; CDR3 DNA: TGCGCCAGCAGCTTTGGCGCTTCATACGAGCAGTACTTC
D gene: NA; clone size: NA; V gene: TRBV6-5; J gene: TRBJ2-7; CDR3 protein: CASSYRGDRGFYEQYF; CDR3 DNA: TGTGCCAGCAGTTACCGTGGGGACCGTGGATTCTACGAGCAGTACTTC
D gene: TRBD2; clone size: NA; V gene: TRBV27; J gene: TRBJ2-5; CDR3 protein: CASSLDGGGETQYF; CDR3 DNA: TGTGCCAGCAGCCTCGATGGGGGGGGAGAGACCCAGTACTTC
D gene: NA; clone size: NA; V gene: TRBV28; J gene: TRBJ2-7; CDR3 protein: CASVSPLEVSPYEQYF; CDR3 DNA: TGTGCCAGCGTTAGCCCCCTCGAAGTATCCCCCTACGAGCAGTACTTC
D gene: NA; clone size: NA; V gene: TRBV10-2; J gene: TRBJ2-7; CDR3 protein: CASSENSDYGQYF; CDR3 DNA: TGCGCCAGCAGTGAAAACAGTGACTACGGGCAGTACTTC
D gene: NA; clone size: NA; V gene: TRBV5-6; J gene: TRBJ1-5; CDR3 protein: CASSLGEVGNQPQHF; CDR3 DNA: TGTGCCAGCAGCCTAGGGGAGGTGGGCAATCAGCCCCAGCATTTT
D gene: TRBD1; clone size: NA; V gene: TRBV27; J gene: TRBJ2-2; CDR3 protein: CASSFGQGAGTGELFF; CDR3 DNA: TGTGCCAGCAGTTTTGGGCAGGGGGCCGGCACCGGGGAGCTGTTTTTT
D gene: NA; clone size: NA; V gene: TRBV5-6; J gene: TRBJ2-1; CDR3 protein: CASSLFRSYNEQFF; CDR3 DNA: TGTGCCAGCAGCTTGTTTAGGTCCTACAATGAGCAGTTCTTC
D gene: TRBD2; clone size: NA; V gene: TRBV6-4; J gene: TRBJ2-1; CDR3 protein: CASSPSGGASNEQFF; CDR3 DNA: TGTGCCAGCAGTCCAAGCGGGGGGGCTTCCAATGAGCAGTTCTTC
D gene: NA; clone size: NA; V gene: TRBV5-5; J gene: TRBJ2-2; CDR3 protein: CASSRPRQGGTGELFF; CDR3 DNA: TGTGCCAGCAGCCGTCCCAGACAGGGAGGTACCGGGGAGCTGTTTTTT
D gene: NA; clone size: NA; V gene: TRBV5-1; J gene: TRBJ2-7; CDR3 protein: CASSLGGINEQYF; CDR3 DNA: TGCGCCAGCAGCTTGGGAGGGATCAACGAGCAGTACTTC
D gene: NA; clone size: NA; V gene: TRBV5-6; J gene: TRBJ2-2; CDR3 protein: CASSPPSNTGELFF; CDR3 DNA: TGTGCCAGCAGCCCTCCATCGAACACCGGGGAGCTGTTTTTT
D gene: NA; clone size: NA; V gene: TRBV29-1; J gene: TRBJ2-7; CDR3 protein: CSVEAAPYEQYF; CDR3 DNA: TGCAGCGTTGAAGCAGCCCCCTACGAGCAGTACTTC
D gene: TRBD2; clone size: NA; V gene: TRBV7-8; J gene: TRBJ2-7; CDR3 protein: CASSLAMASGGWYEQYF; CDR3 DNA: TGTGCCAGCAGCTTAGCAATGGCTAGCGGGGGGTGGTACGAGCAGTACTTC
D gene: TRBD2; clone size: NA; V gene: TRBV7-9; J gene: TRBJ2-7; CDR3 protein: CASSLSGSYEQYF; CDR3 DNA: TGTGCCAGCAGCTTAAGCGGGAGCTACGAGCAGTACTTC
D gene: NA; clone size: NA; V gene: TRBV4-3; J gene: TRBJ2-7; CDR3 protein: CASSQERDTFYEQYF; CDR3 DNA: TGCGCCAGCAGCCAAGAGAGGGACACCTTTTACGAGCAGTACTTC
D gene: TRBD1; clone size: NA; V gene: TRBV30; J gene: TRBJ1-2; CDR3 protein: CAWVEDIDRADYGYTF; CDR3 DNA: TGTGCCTGGGTGGAAGATATCGACAGGGCTGACTATGGCTACACCTTC
D gene: TRBD2; clone size: once; V gene: TRBV2; J gene: TRBJ2-7; CDR3 protein: CASSGLAGGSMGHEQYF; CDR3 DNA: TGTGCCAGCAGCGGACTAGCGGGGGGGAGTATGGGCCACGAGCAGTACTTC
D gene: TRBD1; clone size: NA; V gene: TRBV13; J gene: TRBJ1-1; CDR3 protein: CASSSVPGTGENTEAFF; CDR3 DNA: TGTGCCAGCAGCTCCGTACCCGGGACAGGGGAGAACACTGAAGCTTTCTTT
D gene: NA; clone size: once; V gene: TRBV7-9; J gene: TRBJ1-2; CDR3 protein: CASSLGRSANYGYTF; CDR3 DNA: TGTGCCAGCAGCTTAGGACGGTCAGCTAACTATGGCTACACCTTC